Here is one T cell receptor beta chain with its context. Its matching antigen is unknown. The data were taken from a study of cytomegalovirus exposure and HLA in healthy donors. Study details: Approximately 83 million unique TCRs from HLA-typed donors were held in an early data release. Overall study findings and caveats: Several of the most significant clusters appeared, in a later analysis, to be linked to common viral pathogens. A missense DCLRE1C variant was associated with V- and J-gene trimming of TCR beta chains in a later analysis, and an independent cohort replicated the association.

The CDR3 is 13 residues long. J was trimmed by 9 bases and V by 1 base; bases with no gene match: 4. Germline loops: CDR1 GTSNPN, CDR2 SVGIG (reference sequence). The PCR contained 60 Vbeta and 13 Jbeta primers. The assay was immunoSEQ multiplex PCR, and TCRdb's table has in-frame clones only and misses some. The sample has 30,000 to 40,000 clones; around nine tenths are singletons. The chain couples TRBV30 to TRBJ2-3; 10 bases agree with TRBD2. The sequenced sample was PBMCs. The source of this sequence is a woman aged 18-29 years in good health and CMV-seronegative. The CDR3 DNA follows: TGTGCCTGGAGTGCAGCGGGAGGGGGAACGCAGTATTTT. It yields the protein CAWSAAGGGTQYF.